This TCR beta chain was sequenced for a study of control samples from healthy donors and cancer patients. The data were produced by immunoSEQ multiplex PCR, yet TCRdb's version contains in-frame clones alone and is incomplete. The sample holds hundreds of thousands of clones, around nine tenths seen once. V dropped 7 bases and J dropped 2 bases, with 14 bases sitting between them. Germline CDR1 is GTSNPN and CDR2 is SVGIG (reference sequence). The CDR3 covers 13 residues. The chain employs TRBV30 and TRBJ1-2, with D tentatively TRBD1 (5 bases). Sequenced sample: PBMCs. This receptor was identified in a middle-aged man with head and neck cancer. CDR3 DNA: TGTGCCTATCCAGACAGTCTAAACTATGGCTACACCTTC. This encodes CAYPDSLNYGYTF.